These 12 T cell receptor beta chains were all obtained from the same sample, sequenced in a study of control samples from healthy donors and cancer patients. Sequencing used immunoSEQ multiplex PCR; TCRdb keeps in-frame clones, though not all of them. Of around 250,000 clones listed, over 75% are singletons. The sequenced sample was PBMCs. All receptors come from an older woman with lung cancer.

V is TRBV18 and J is TRBJ2-2, with D possibly TRBD1 on 6 matching bases. This CDR3 contains 17 residues. In germline, CDR1 is KGHSH, CDR2 LQKENI. The V end lost 6 bases, the J end lost 0 bases, and 17 bases lay between the germline ends. CDR3 nucleotide sequence: TGTGCCAGCTCGCTTAGACAGGCACAGACGAACACCGGGGAGCTGTTTTTT. Protein product: CASSLRQAQTNTGELFF.

The rearrangement links TRBV9 to TRBJ2-2; D possibly corresponds to TRBD2 (7 bases). This CDR3 has 14 residues. V was clipped by 4 bases and J by 4 bases, with 11 bases between them. Germline-derived CDR1 and CDR2 are SGDLS and YYNGEE. The CDR3 loop is CASSLGGVTGELFF. In DNA, the CDR3 is TGTGCCAGCAGCTTAGGGGGGGTCACCGGGGAGCTGTTTTTT.

The rearrangement uses TRBV9 and TRBJ2-1; no definite D call. Looked up from germline, CDR1 is SGDLS and CDR2 is YYNGEE. V was pared by 5 bases and J by 6 bases, with 15 bases between. The CDR3 totals 14 residues. The CDR3 nucleotides are TGTGCCAGCAGTAAAGGGCAGACCCTCAATGAGCAGTTCTTC. This gives the protein CASSKGQTLNEQFF.

The chain carries TRBV7-3 and TRBJ2-3, with D possibly matching TRBD2 (5 bases). CDR1 and CDR2 from the germline V gene are SGHTA and FQGTGA. The length of the CDR3 is 17 residues. The V and J ends lost 5 bases and 0 bases respectively, with 18 bases between them. CDR3 coding DNA: TGTGCCAGCAGCCGGGCGGGCGGGCGGACTAGCACAGATACGCAGTATTTT. This translates into CASSRAGGRTSTDTQYF.

The rearrangement uses TRBV18 and TRBJ1-1; D remains unclear. Trimming removed 0 bases at V and 3 bases at J, with 5 bases between. Germline CDR1 is KGHSH and CDR2 is LQKENI. The CDR3 sequence is 13 residues long. The chain's CDR3 is CASSPPVDTEAFF. As DNA, the CDR3 is TGTGCCAGCTCACCACCCGTGGACACTGAAGCTTTCTTT.

This clone was observed a handful of times. J is TRBJ2-3 and V is TRBV15, with no clear D. Trimming stripped 7 bases from V and 0 bases from J, with 14 bases between. CDR1 is LNHNV and CDR2 is YYDKDF in the germline V gene (reference sequence). This CDR3 region has 15 residues. The CDR3: CATNHLRQSTDTQYF. CDR3 DNA sequence: TGTGCCACCAACCACCTCCGGCAGAGCACAGATACGCAGTATTTT.

The V gene is TRBV9, the J gene TRBJ2-5; D possibly corresponds to TRBD1 (6 bases). The ends were cut back, 0 bases at V and 3 bases at J, with 9 bases in the middle. The length of the CDR3 is 14 residues. Germline V gene lookup returns CDR1 SGDLS and CDR2 YYNGEE. The CDR3 bases are TGTGCCAGCAGCGTAGTTTCAGGGGAAGAGACCCAGTACTTC. This codes for CASSVVSGEETQYF.

This chain connects TRBV18 to TRBJ1-1; no clear D gene. The CDR3 totals 14 residues. The germline V and J ends were trimmed by 3 bases and 1 base, with 9 bases remaining between them. Germline V gene lookup returns CDR1 KGHSH and CDR2 LQKENI. The CDR3 sequence is CASSPSRQNTEAFF. CDR3 sequence (DNA): TGTGCCAGCTCACCCAGCCGACAGAACACTGAAGCTTTCTTT. The full variable domain, its missing parts supplied by reference TRBV18 and TRBJ1-1, is NAGVMQNPRHLVRRRGQEARLRCSPMKGHSHVYWYRQLPEEGLKFMVYLQKENIIDESGMPKERFSAEFPKEGPSILRIQQVVRGDSAAYFCASSPSRQNTEAFFGQGTRLTVV.

The rearrangement uses TRBV6-5 and TRBJ1-1; D not resolved. CDR3 length equals 13 residues. Between the trimmed V and J ends, which lost 7 bases and 10 bases, there was a span of 19 bases. The germline CDR1 and CDR2 sequences are MNHEY and SVGAGI. The CDR3 loop reads CASKAVLSESAFF. The CDR3 bases are TGTGCCAGCAAGGCGGTTTTGTCCGAATCAGCTTTCTTT.

In its sample, this clone was seen a few times. The chain combines TRBV28 with TRBJ2-5, with D hard to call. Trimming shortened V by 3 bases and J by 4 bases, and 3 bases separated the two germline ends. Looked up from germline, CDR1 is MDHEN and CDR2 is SYDVKM. The CDR3 is 11 amino acids. CDR3 amino acids: CASSLLETQYF. The CDR3 region has the DNA TGTGCCAGCAGTTTGTTAGAGACCCAGTACTTC.

This clone was seen once. The chain combines TRBV11-2 with TRBJ1-1, with D possibly being TRBD1 (5 bases). Per the germline V gene, CDR1 is SGHAT and CDR2 is FQNNGV. This CDR3 spans 17 amino acids. V lost 4 bases and J lost 7, with 25 bases in between. CDR3 protein: CASSSPRGPGKVGEAFF. The CDR3 DNA reads as TGTGCCAGCAGCTCCCCGAGGGGCCCAGGGAAAGTAGGTGAAGCTTTCTTT.

The gene calls are TRBV3-1 (or the pseudogene TRBV3-2) and TRBJ1-4; 7 positions agree with TRBD1. Per germline, CDR1 LGHDT and CDR2 YNNKEL (reference sequence). The J segment lost 8 bases and the V segment lost 5 bases, leaving 8 bases of the junction unmatched. CDR3 length equals 14 residues. DNA of the CDR3: TGTGCCAGCAGCGAGACAGGGATGGGGGAAAAACTGTTTTTT. This sequence encodes CASSETGMGEKLFF.